Presented here are 4 T cell receptor beta chains from one specimen sequenced in a study of blood T cell repertoires in COVID-19. Assay: immunoSEQ multiplex PCR; the TCRdb copy retains only in-frame clones and omits some. The sample shows under 200,000 clones, around 79% of them seen only once. Material for sequencing was PBMCs or T cells enriched from blood (not recorded which). The receptors were sampled from a man in his fifties who had recovered from COVID-19.

CDR3 DNA sequence: TGTGCCAGCAGCTTGACTAGCGGGTACACCGGGGAGCTGTTTTTT. Its translation is CASSLTSGYTGELFF. The chain carries TRBV11-3 and TRBJ2-2; 10 bases map to TRBD2. V shed 3 bases and J 3 bases; nucleotides not matched to a gene: 1. The CDR3 spans 15 residues. The germline CDR1 and CDR2 sequences are SGHNT and YENEEA.

V and J are TRBV28 and TRBJ2-7, with a tentative D call TRBD2 (5 bases). V dropped 7 bases and J dropped 3 bases, with 19 bases sitting between them. The germline gives CDR1 MDHEN, CDR2 SYDVKM. The CDR3 is 15 amino acids. CDR3 residues: CASIEGKGAYYEQYF. Here the CDR3 DNA reads TGTGCCAGCATCGAAGGGAAGGGAGCCTACTACGAGCAGTACTTC.

The sample holds one count of this clone. V gene TRBV6-4 combines with J gene TRBJ1-6, with D possibly matching TRBD1 (6 bases). CDR1 is MRHNA and CDR2 is SNTAGT in the germline V gene. V was pared by 6 bases and J by 1 base, with 10 bases between. The CDR3 is made up of 15 amino acids. The CDR3 DNA is TGTGCCAGCAGCAGACAGGCATCCTATAATTCACCCCTCCACTTT. Translating gives CASSRQASYNSPLHF.

The J gene is TRBJ1-2, the V gene TRBV13, with 8 bases lining up with TRBD1. CDR1 PRHDT and CDR2 FYEKMQ come from the germline V gene (reference sequence). CDR3 size: 18 residues. Trimming cost V 5 bases and J 2 bases; bases outside gene matches: 16. The CDR3 is CASSARSRTGGENYGYTF. The CDR3 DNA reads as TGTGCCAGCAGCGCCAGGTCTCGAACAGGGGGTGAGAACTATGGCTACACCTTC.